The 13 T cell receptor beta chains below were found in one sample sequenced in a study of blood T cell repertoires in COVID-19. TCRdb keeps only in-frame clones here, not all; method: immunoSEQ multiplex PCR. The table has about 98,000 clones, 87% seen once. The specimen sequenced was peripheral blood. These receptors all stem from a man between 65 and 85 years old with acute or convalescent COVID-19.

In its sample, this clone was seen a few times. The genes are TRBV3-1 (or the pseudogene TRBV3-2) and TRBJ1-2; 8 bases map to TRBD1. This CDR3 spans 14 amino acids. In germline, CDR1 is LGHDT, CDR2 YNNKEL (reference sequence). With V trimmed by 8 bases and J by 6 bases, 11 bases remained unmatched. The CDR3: CASQGTDRVNGYTF. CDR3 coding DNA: TGTGCCAGCCAGGGGACGGACAGGGTAAATGGCTACACCTTC.

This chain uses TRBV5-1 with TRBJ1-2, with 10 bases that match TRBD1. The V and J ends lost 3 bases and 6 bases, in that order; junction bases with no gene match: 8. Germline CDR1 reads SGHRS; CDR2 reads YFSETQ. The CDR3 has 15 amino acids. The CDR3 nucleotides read TGCGCCAGCAGCTCCAACCGGGACAGGGGACATGGCTACACCTTC. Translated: CASSSNRDRGHGYTF.

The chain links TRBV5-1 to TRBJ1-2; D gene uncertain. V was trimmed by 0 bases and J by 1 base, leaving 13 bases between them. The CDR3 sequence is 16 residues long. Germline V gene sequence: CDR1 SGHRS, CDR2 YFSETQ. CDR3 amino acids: CASSLGSNSINYGYTF. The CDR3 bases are TGCGCCAGCAGCTTGGGCAGTAACAGTATTAACTATGGCTACACCTTC. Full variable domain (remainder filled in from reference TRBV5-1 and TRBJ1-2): KAGVTQTPRYLIKTRGQQVTLSCSPISGHRSVSWYQQTPGQGLQFLFEYFSETQRNKGNFPGRFSGRQFSNSRSEMNVSTLELGDSALYLCASSLGSNSINYGYTFGSGTRLTVV.

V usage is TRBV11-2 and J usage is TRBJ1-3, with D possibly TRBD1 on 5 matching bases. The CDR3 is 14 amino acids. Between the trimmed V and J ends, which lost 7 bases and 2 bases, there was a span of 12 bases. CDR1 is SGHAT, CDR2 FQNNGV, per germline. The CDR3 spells CASNPGLAGNTIYF. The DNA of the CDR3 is TGTGCCAGCAACCCAGGGCTCGCTGGAAACACCATATATTTT.

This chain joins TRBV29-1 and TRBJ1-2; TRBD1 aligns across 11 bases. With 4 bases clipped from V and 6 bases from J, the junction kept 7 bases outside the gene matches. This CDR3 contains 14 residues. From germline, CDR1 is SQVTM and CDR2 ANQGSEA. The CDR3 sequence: CSVGIGTGGDGYTF. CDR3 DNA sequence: TGCAGCGTTGGGATAGGGACAGGGGGGGATGGCTACACCTTC.

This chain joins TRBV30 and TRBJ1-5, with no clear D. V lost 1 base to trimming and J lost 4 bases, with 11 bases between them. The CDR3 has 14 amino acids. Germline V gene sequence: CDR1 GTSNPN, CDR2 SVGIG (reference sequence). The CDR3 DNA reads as TGTGCCTGGAGTGCCGGGGTCACAAATCAGCCCCAGCATTTT. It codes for CAWSAGVTNQPQHF.

The CDR3 DNA sequence: TGTGCCAGCAGGCTAGAGGGCGCTGGGTACGAAAAACTGTTTTTT. Translated: CASRLEGAGYEKLFF. The chain uses TRBV2 and TRBJ1-4; D gene unclear. Trimming left V 6 bases short and J 8 bases short, with 19 bases between. The CDR3 length is 15 residues. Looked up from germline, CDR1 is SNHLY and CDR2 is FYNNEI.

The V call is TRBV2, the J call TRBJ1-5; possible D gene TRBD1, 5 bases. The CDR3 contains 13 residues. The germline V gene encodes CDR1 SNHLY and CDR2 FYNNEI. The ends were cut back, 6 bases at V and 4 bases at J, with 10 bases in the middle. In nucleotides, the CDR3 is TGTGCCAGCAGAGGGGATATGAATCAGCCCCAGCATTTT. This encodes CASRGDMNQPQHF.

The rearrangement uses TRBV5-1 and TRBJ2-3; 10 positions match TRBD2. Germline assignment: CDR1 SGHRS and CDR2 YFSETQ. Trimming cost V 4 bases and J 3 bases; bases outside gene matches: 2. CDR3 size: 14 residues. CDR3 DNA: TGCGCCAGCAGCAAGGGACTAGCGACAGATACGCAGTATTTT. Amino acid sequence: CASSKGLATDTQYF.

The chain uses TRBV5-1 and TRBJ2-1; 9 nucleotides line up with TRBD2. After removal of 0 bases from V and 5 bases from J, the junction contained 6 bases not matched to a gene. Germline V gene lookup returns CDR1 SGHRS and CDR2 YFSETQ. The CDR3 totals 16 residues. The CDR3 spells CASSLEVLAGNNEQFF. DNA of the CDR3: TGCGCCAGCAGCTTGGAGGTCCTAGCGGGGAACAATGAGCAGTTCTTC.

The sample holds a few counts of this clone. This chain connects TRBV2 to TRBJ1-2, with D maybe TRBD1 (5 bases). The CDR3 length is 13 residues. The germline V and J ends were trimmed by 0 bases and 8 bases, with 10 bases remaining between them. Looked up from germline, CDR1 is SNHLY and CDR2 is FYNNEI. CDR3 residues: CASSEAGRDGYTF. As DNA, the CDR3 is TGTGCCAGCAGTGAAGCAGGGCGGGACGGCTACACCTTC.

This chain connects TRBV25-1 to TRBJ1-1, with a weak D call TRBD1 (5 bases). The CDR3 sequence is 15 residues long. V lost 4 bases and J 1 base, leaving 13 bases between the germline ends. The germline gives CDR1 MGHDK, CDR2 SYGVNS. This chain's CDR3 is CASSVAGGWNTEAFF. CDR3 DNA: TGTGCCAGCAGTGTAGCCGGGGGGTGGAACACTGAAGCTTTCTTT.

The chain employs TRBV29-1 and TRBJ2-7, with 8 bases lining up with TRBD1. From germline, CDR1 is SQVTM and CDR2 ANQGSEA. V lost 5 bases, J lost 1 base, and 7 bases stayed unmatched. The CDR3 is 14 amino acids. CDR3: CSVRGTGESYEQYF. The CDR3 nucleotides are TGCAGCGTTCGGGGGACAGGCGAGTCCTACGAGCAGTACTTC.